The sequence of this T cell receptor (beta chain) was determined in a study of tumor-infiltrating lymphocytes in primary liver carcinoma. Taking about 17-32 mg of unsorted bulk tissue, the authors co-extracted RNA and DNA. Germline V gene data show CDR1 as SQVTM and CDR2 as ANQGSEA. A total of 13 residues make up the CDR3, ends included. As to this clonotype: This CDR3 is missing its conserved last phenylalanine or tryptophan, likely due to a read error. It is unclear where the CDR3 begins or ends on the DNA, so no DNA is shown, and the CDR3 is as TCRdb lists it.

TCR beta cDNA was reverse-transcribed from about 500 ng of total RNA. The reaction used a constant-region primer and ProtoScript II reverse transcriptase. Generation of the TCR beta libraries relied on three nested multiplex PCR rounds using slightly modified ARM-PCR. Investigators reported that the first two PCR rounds, at 10 cycles each, used TRBV1-TRBV30 forward primers with a C-beta reverse primer. One entry per CDR3 protein, called by TCRdb with MiXCR from the multiplex PCR reads. In the table there are around 70,000 distinct CDR3 sequences, 60% to 75% of which are singletons. Sequencing was done on a sample of liver tumor tissue from sampling region 4. Regarding subset: tumor region T4, right-lateral pole. This chain connects TRBV29-1 to TRBJ2-7; no check of the table's D call, TRBD1, against the DNA was made. The sequence was collected from a man aged 40-55 years with primary liver carcinoma and hepatitis B virus infection. Here the CDR3 reads CGVFGQAAYEHYC.